These 15 T cell receptor beta chains came from one sample sequenced in a study of blood T cell repertoires in COVID-19. Profiled with immunoSEQ multiplex PCR; TCRdb holds only in-frame clones, not every one. The sample includes about 210,000 clones, approximately 75% of them seen just once. Sequenced: PBMCs or T cells enriched from blood (not recorded which). The receptor source for this set is a man in his forties who had recovered from COVID-19.

This clone was detected a few times. The V gene is TRBV6-4, the J gene TRBJ1-5; 11 nucleotides agree with TRBD1. J was trimmed by 3 bases and V by 3 bases; bases with no gene match: 4. This CDR3 contains 16 residues. Germline V gene data show CDR1 as MRHNA and CDR2 as SNTAGT. CDR3 bases: TGTGCCAGCAGTGATTTCGGACAGGGGGCCAATCAGCCCCAGCATTTT. This gives the protein CASSDFGQGANQPQHF.

The chain employs TRBV20-1 and TRBJ2-7; the match to TRBD2 covers 9 bases. V lost 3 bases to trimming and J lost 3 bases; unmatched junction nucleotides: 9. CDR3 length: 15 amino acids. Germline V CDR1 and CDR2: DFQATT, SNEGSKA (reference sequence). The CDR3 nucleotides read TGCAGTGCTAGTAAGTTCCTAGCGGGGTACTACGAGCAGTACTTC. It is translated as CSASKFLAGYYEQYF.

The chain joins TRBV7-6 to TRBJ1-3, with no clear D. CDR3 length: 18 amino acids. Germline-derived CDR1 and CDR2 are SGHVS and FNYEAQ. V lost 6 bases, J lost 0 bases, and 21 bases lay in between. The CDR3 nucleotides read TGTGCCAGCAGTTCTCGACCTTCGAACGGGATCTCTGGAAACACCATATATTTT. This gives the protein CASSSRPSNGISGNTIYF. The full variable domain, completed using reference TRBV7-6 and TRBJ1-3, is GAGVSQSPRYKVTKRGQDVALRCDPISGHVSLYWYRQALGQGPEFLTYFNYEAQQDKSGLPNDRFSAERPEGSISTLTIQRTEQRDSAMYRCASSSRPSNGISGNTIYFGEGSWLTVV.

The chain carries TRBV4-1 and TRBJ2-1, with TRBD1 matching over 9 bases. The CDR3 runs to 16 residues. CDR1 and CDR2 from the germline V gene are MGHRA and YSYEKL. Trimming at V came to 2 bases and at J to 3 bases, leaving 5 bases not matched to a gene. CDR3 DNA: TGCGCCAGCAGCCAACCAACAGGGGGCATCTACAATGAGCAGTTCTTC. Amino acid sequence: CASSQPTGGIYNEQFF.

The chain links TRBV6-5 to TRBJ2-5; a possible D gene is TRBD1 (5 bases). Looked up from germline, CDR1 is MNHEY and CDR2 is SVGAGI. V was pared by 4 bases and J by 5 bases, with 17 bases between. CDR3 size: 15 residues. The CDR3 spells CASSSPLTVSETQYF. CDR3 in DNA: TGTGCCAGCAGTTCACCCTTGACAGTTTCGGAGACCCAGTACTTC.

The chain has TRBV2 and TRBJ2-2; 7 positions agree with TRBD2. After removal of 7 bases from V and 6 bases from J, the junction contained 11 bases not matched to a gene. Germline lookup yields CDR1 SNHLY and CDR2 FYNNEI. CDR3 length equals 15 residues. The CDR3 nucleotides read TGTGCCAGCAAAAGGACTAGTGACTTCCCCGGGGAGCTGTTTTTT. Translation gives CASKRTSDFPGELFF.

This clone was seen once. The chain couples TRBV5-1 to TRBJ2-3, with a tentative D call TRBD1 (5 bases). V lost 4 bases to trimming and J lost 2 bases, with 11 bases between them. The CDR3 runs to 14 residues. The germline gives CDR1 SGHRS, CDR2 YFSETQ. CDR3 amino acids: CASSERTSTDTQYF. The CDR3 DNA sequence: TGCGCCAGCAGCGAAAGGACATCCACAGATACGCAGTATTTT.

The chain combines TRBV28 with TRBJ1-2; a weak D match, TRBD1 (6 bases). CDR3 length: 13 amino acids. Germline CDR1 and CDR2: MDHEN and SYDVKM. V gave up 6 bases and J gave up 5 bases, with 13 bases separating them. CDR3 protein: CASRNAGEYGYTF. CDR3 DNA: TGTGCCAGCAGAAATGCAGGGGAGTATGGCTACACCTTC.

The chain employs TRBV4-1 and TRBJ2-3; TRBD2 might be the D (7 bases). The CDR3 runs to 14 residues. V was cut by 4 bases and J by 3 bases, with 11 bases left in between. Germline loops: CDR1 MGHRA, CDR2 YSYEKL. CDR3 nucleotides: TGCGCCAGCAGCCTAGGGGGGGGGACAGATACGCAGTATTTT. Translated, it gives CASSLGGGTDTQYF.

The V call is TRBV24-1, the J call TRBJ2-2; TRBD1 might be the D (5 bases). Germline CDR1 and CDR2: KGHDR and SFDVKD. The V end was cut by 0 bases, the J end by 7 bases, with 17 bases between. This CDR3 comprises 17 residues. CDR3 sequence: CATSDLGSPGQGGELFF. CDR3 nucleotide sequence: TGTGCCACCAGTGATTTGGGTTCCCCTGGGCAGGGCGGGGAGCTGTTTTTT.

This chain connects TRBV2 to TRBJ1-1; no firm D call. V lost 3 bases, J lost 3 bases, and 8 bases lay in between. Looked up from germline, CDR1 is SNHLY and CDR2 is FYNNEI. The CDR3 is made up of 13 amino acids. The CDR3 sequence: CASSELEDTEAFF. CDR3 DNA: TGTGCCAGCAGTGAGCTGGAGGACACTGAAGCTTTCTTT.

The table lists this clone with a few counts. The V call is TRBV20-1, the J call TRBJ2-1, with D uncertain. V shed 3 bases and J shed 7 bases, with 7 bases lying between them. Germline loops: CDR1 DFQATT, CDR2 SNEGSKA (reference sequence). The CDR3 consists of 11 residues. CDR3 protein: CSASPGNEQFF. DNA of the CDR3: TGCAGTGCTAGCCCCGGTAATGAGCAGTTCTTC.

This clone was seen a handful of times. The chain combines TRBV11-2 with TRBJ2-2; D is ambiguous. Trimming removed 5 bases from V and 0 bases from J, with 4 bases in between. This CDR3 is built from 13 residues. CDR1 is SGHAT, CDR2 FQNNGV, per germline. DNA for the CDR3: TGTGCCAGCAGCCACACGAACACCGGGGAGCTGTTTTTT. Amino acid sequence: CASSHTNTGELFF.

This clone occurred once. The rearrangement uses TRBV2 and TRBJ1-1, with 9 bases identical to TRBD1. Germline CDR1 and CDR2: SNHLY and FYNNEI. The V and J ends lost 10 bases and 10 bases, in that order; junction bases with no gene match: 13. CDR3 size: 13 residues. The CDR3 spells CANKGTGNTRAFF. CDR3 nucleotide sequence: TGTGCCAACAAAGGGACAGGGAATACACGAGCTTTCTTT.

This chain uses TRBV6-2 or TRBV6-3 with TRBJ2-7; tentatively, D is TRBD2 (5 bases). The CDR3 has 13 residues. The V and J ends lost 0 bases and 11 bases respectively, with 14 bases between them. Per the germline V gene, CDR1 is MNHEY and CDR2 is SVGEGT. The CDR3: CASSYSGREYEYF. The CDR3 DNA sequence: TGTGCCAGCAGTTACTCCGGACGGGAATATGAGTACTTC.